A selection of T cell receptor beta chains follows, all from one sample in a study of cytomegalovirus exposure and HLA in healthy donors. The protocol was immunoSEQ multiplex PCR, while the TCRdb copy is restricted to in-frame clones and leaves out a portion. Among some 110,000 clones, approximately 94% were seen once, and the ten largest hold 1% to 1.5%. The sample comprised PBMCs. These receptors came from a woman aged 18 to 35 in good health and CMV-seronegative. The CDR3 runs from the conserved cysteine through the conserved F or W. Fields, in order: J gene, D gene, clone size, V gene, CDR3 protein, CDR3 DNA. A D gene is named only where the DNA matches it firmly. Size is stated for part of the rows, as once, few or many counts, or as a class when the clone is expanded.

J: TRBJ2-5
D: TRBD2
size: .
V: TRBV5-6
CDR3: CASSGSGGRETQYF
DNA: TGTGCCAGCAGCGGATCGGGGGGGCGGGAGACCCAGTACTTC

J: TRBJ2-3
D: .
size: .
V: TRBV2
CDR3: CAAGGSRADTQYF
DNA: TGTGCCGCCGGGGGTTCGAGGGCAGATACGCAGTATTTT

J: TRBJ1-1
D: .
size: .
V: TRBV6-5
CDR3: CASSTRGDTEAFF
DNA: TGTGCCAGCAGTACCCGGGGGGACACTGAAGCTTTCTTT

J: TRBJ1-3
D: .
size: .
V: TRBV5-6
CDR3: CASSLLGRLSGNTIYF
DNA: TGTGCCAGCAGCTTGTTAGGGAGACTCTCTGGAAACACCATATATTTT

J: TRBJ2-5
D: .
size: .
V: TRBV5-6
CDR3: CASSLRGGQETQYF
DNA: TGTGCCAGCAGCTTAAGGGGGGGGCAAGAGACCCAGTACTTC

J: TRBJ2-3
D: .
size: .
V: TRBV6-8
CDR3: CASSSPDLGFRDTQYF
DNA: TGTGCCAGCAGTTCCCCCGATCTCGGGTTTAGAGATACGCAGTATTTT

J: TRBJ1-6
D: TRBD1
size: .
V: TRBV9
CDR3: CASSYGTGRENSPLHF
DNA: TGTGCCAGCAGCTATGGGACAGGGAGGGAAAATTCACCCCTCCACTTT

J: TRBJ2-1
D: .
size: many
V: TRBV6-5
CDR3: CASSYSVDRGASEQFF
DNA: TGTGCCAGCAGTTACTCGGTTGATCGGGGGGCAAGTGAGCAGTTCTTC

J: TRBJ2-7
D: .
size: .
V: TRBV11-3
CDR3: CASSLERSYEQYF
DNA: TGTGCCAGCAGCTTAGAGCGCTCCTACGAGCAGTACTTC

J: TRBJ1-2
D: .
size: once
V: TRBV19
CDR3: CATSGDYGYTF
DNA: TGTGCCACCTCAGGGGACTATGGCTACACCTTC

J: TRBJ2-7
D: TRBD1
size: .
V: TRBV6-1
CDR3: CASSETLGRDRIYEQYF
DNA: TGTGCCAGCAGTGAAACCTTAGGCCGGGACAGGATCTACGAGCAGTACTTC